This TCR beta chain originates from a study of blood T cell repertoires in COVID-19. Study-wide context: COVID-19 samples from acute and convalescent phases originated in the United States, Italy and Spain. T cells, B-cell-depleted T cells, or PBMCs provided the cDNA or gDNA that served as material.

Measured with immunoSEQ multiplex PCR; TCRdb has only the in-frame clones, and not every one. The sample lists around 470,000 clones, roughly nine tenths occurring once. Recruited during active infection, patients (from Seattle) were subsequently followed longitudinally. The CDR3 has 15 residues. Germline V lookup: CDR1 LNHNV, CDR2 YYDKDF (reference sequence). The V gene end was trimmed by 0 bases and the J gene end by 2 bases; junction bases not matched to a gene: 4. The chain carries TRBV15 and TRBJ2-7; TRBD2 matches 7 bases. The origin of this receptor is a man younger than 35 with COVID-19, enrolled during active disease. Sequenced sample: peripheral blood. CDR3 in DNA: TGTGCCACCAGCAGAGATCTGGCGGGAGCCTACGAGCAGTACTTC. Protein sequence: CATSRDLAGAYEQYF. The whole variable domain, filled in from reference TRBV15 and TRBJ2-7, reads DAMVIQNPRYQVTQFGKPVTLSCSQTLNHNVMYWYQQKSSQAPKLLFHYYDKDFNNEADTPDNFQSRRPNTSFCFLDIRSPGLGDTAMYLCATSRDLAGAYEQYFGPGTRLTVT.